This TCR beta chain was recorded in a study of cytomegalovirus exposure and HLA in healthy donors. Study conclusions and caveats: Some TCR beta chains (about 180 of them) were listed as cytomegalovirus-associated. The classifier reportedly diagnosed cytomegalovirus status with high sensitivity and specificity.

Remarks on this clone: The antigen is unknown.

The CDR3 runs 16 residues. V lost 0 bases, J lost 1 base, and 12 bases lay in between. Germline CDR1 is MNHEY and CDR2 is SVGAGI. PCR amplification relied on 60 Vbeta primers (plus 13 Jbeta primers). Assay used: immunoSEQ multiplex PCR; TCRdb lists only in-frame clones, some missing. Among 150,000 to 200,000 clones, about 80% were seen once, and the ten largest hold about an eighth. This sequence was found in a middle-aged woman in good health and CMV-seronegative. This chain joins TRBV6-5 and TRBJ1-1, with TRBD1 as a possible D gene (5 bases). The sample was PBMCs. CDR3 DNA sequence: TGTGCCAGCAGTTACTCAAGACAGACAGCGAACACTGAAGCTTTCTTT. Protein sequence: CASSYSRQTANTEAFF.